Each of the 23 T cell receptor beta chains below was sequenced from the same sample in a study of lymphopenia after photon versus proton radiotherapy. Repertoires were generated with immunoSEQ multiplex PCR, while TCRdb's copy carries only in-frame clones and drops some. The repertoire consists of tens of thousands of clones, with less than 85% occurring once and the leading ten covering around 2.2%. The material sequenced was peripheral blood, taken from a patient treated with proton-based radiotherapy. Every receptor here comes from a man aged 60 to 75 with pancreatic cancer.

This chain uses TRBV6-1 with TRBJ2-1; perhaps D is TRBD1 or TRBD2 (5 bases each). The germline gives CDR1 MNHNS, CDR2 SASEGT. The CDR3 has 16 residues. V lost 3 bases to trimming and J lost 6 bases, with 18 bases between them. CDR3 in DNA: TGTGCCAGCAGTGAGGTCCCGGGGACCCATGGCAATGAGCAGTTCTTC. Translation gives CASSEVPGTHGNEQFF.

This chain uses TRBV19 with TRBJ1-3; 9 bases align to TRBD1. The V and J ends lost 7 bases and 0 bases, in that order; junction bases with no gene match: 13. There are 18 residues in the CDR3. Germline-derived CDR1 and CDR2 are LNHDA and SQIVND (reference sequence). CDR3 in DNA: TGTGCCAGTACACCGGGACAGGGCAGATACCACTCTGGAAACACCATATATTTT. It translates to CASTPGQGRYHSGNTIYF.

The chain joins TRBV5-5 to TRBJ2-5; 7 positions agree with TRBD1. CDR1 and CDR2 (germline): SGHKS, YYEKEE (reference sequence). The CDR3 extends over 14 amino acids. With V trimmed by 3 bases and J by 3 bases, 5 bases remained unmatched. The CDR3 sequence is CASSSGTVKETQYF. The CDR3 nucleotides are TGTGCCAGCAGCTCTGGGACAGTTAAAGAGACCCAGTACTTC.

The chain has TRBV6-1 and TRBJ2-5; D may match TRBD1 or TRBD2 (6 bases each). The CDR3 spans 16 residues. CDR1 MNHNS and CDR2 SASEGT come from the germline V gene. V was clipped by 2 bases and J by 6 bases, with 19 bases between them. This CDR3 reads CASSEIGLGGGQTQYF. The CDR3 region has the DNA TGTGCCAGCAGTGAAATTGGGTTGGGGGGCGGGCAGACCCAGTACTTC.

Note on this clone: Germline and junction disagree at one end, which may indicate a read error. This chain connects TRBV7-7 to TRBJ2-5, with D tentatively TRBD1 (5 bases). Germline V gene sequence: CDR1 SSHAT, CDR2 FNYEAQ (reference sequence). The CDR3 has 14 residues. CDR3 sequence: CASSLSRVGETQYF. CDR3 nucleotide sequence: TGTGCTAGCAGCTTATCCAGGGTGGGAGAGACCCAGTACTTC.

The rearrangement links TRBV5-4 to TRBJ2-5; 9 bases are shared with TRBD2. Looked up from germline, CDR1 is SGHNT and CDR2 is YYREEE (reference sequence). CDR3 length: 16 residues. V was pared by 0 bases and J by 8 bases, with 11 bases of the junction left unmatched. DNA of the CDR3: TGTGCCAGCAGCTTGGCTCCGACTAGCGGTGGGGGAACCCAGTACTTC. Encoded protein: CASSLAPTSGGGTQYF.

The V gene is TRBV18, the J gene TRBJ2-7; 11 nucleotides match TRBD2. This CDR3 region has 15 residues. V trimming: 4 bases; J trimming: 6 bases; junction bases outside the gene matches: 8. Germline V gene data show CDR1 as KGHSH and CDR2 as LQKENI. DNA for the CDR3: TGTGCCAGCTCACGTTCGACTAGCGGGACGAGCGAGCAGTACTTC. Translated, it gives CASSRSTSGTSEQYF.

V and J are TRBV15 and TRBJ1-5; no reliable D call. This CDR3 comprises 14 residues. The V end was cut by 7 bases, the J end by 6 bases, with 16 bases between. Germline-derived CDR1 and CDR2 are LNHNV and YYDKDF (reference sequence). CDR3 nucleotide sequence: TGTGCCACCAACAATGAGCGGGCGGCTCAGCCCCAGCATTTT. As protein: CATNNERAAQPQHF.

This chain uses TRBV6-6 with TRBJ2-6; D might be TRBD1 (5 bases). V shed 5 bases and J shed 4 bases, with 6 bases lying between them. The CDR3 sequence is 13 residues long. Germline V gene sequence: CDR1 MNHNY, CDR2 SVGAGI (reference sequence). The chain's CDR3 is CASSRQGANVLTF. CDR3 DNA: TGTGCCAGCAGTCGACAGGGGGCCAACGTCCTGACTTTC.

This clone was observed a few times. The gene calls are TRBV30 and TRBJ1-2, with 9 bases that match TRBD1. This CDR3 is built from 13 residues. The germline gives CDR1 GTSNPN, CDR2 SVGIG (reference sequence). The CDR3 reads CACRTGEVSGYTF. The CDR3 DNA follows: TGTGCATGTCGGACAGGGGAGGTTAGTGGCTACACCTTC.

V and J are TRBV2 and TRBJ2-2; 7 bases agree with TRBD2. The CDR3 spans 14 residues. Germline V gene sequence: CDR1 SNHLY, CDR2 FYNNEI. Trimming took 7 bases from V and 3 from J; bases not matched to a gene: 5. CDR3 loop: CASKSGTDTGELFF. The DNA of the CDR3 is TGTGCCAGCAAGAGCGGGACGGACACCGGGGAGCTGTTTTTT.

The chain uses TRBV14 and TRBJ2-5; D remains ambiguous. Trimming took 1 base from V and 2 from J, leaving 5 bases between them. This CDR3 contains 13 residues. Germline CDR1 and CDR2: SGHDN and FVKESK. The CDR3 DNA reads as TGTGCCAGCAGCCAAGTTCCGCAAGAGACCCAGTACTTC. Its translation: CASSQVPQETQYF.

A single count supports this clone. This chain links TRBV7-9 with TRBJ2-5; no definite D call. The CDR3 is 15 amino acids. Germline CDR1 reads SEHNR; CDR2 reads FQNEAQ (reference sequence). V lost 5 bases and J 1 base, leaving 14 bases between the germline ends. This chain's CDR3 is CASSPKHRIQETQYF. The CDR3 coding sequence is TGTGCCAGCAGCCCGAAACACAGAATCCAAGAGACCCAGTACTTC.

The chain links TRBV7-2 to TRBJ2-3, with 8 bases matching TRBD2. This CDR3 has 15 amino acids. V lost 5 bases, J lost 7 bases, and 11 bases stayed unmatched. Per germline, CDR1 SGHTA and CDR2 FQGNSA. DNA for the CDR3: TGTGCCAGCAGCCAACAGCGGGAGAGAAGATATACGCAGTATTTT. Protein product: CASSQQRERRYTQYF. The full variable domain, rest sourced from reference TRBV7-2 and TRBJ2-3, is GAGVSQSPSNKVTEKGKDVELRCDPISGHTALYWYRQSLGQGLEFLIYFQGNSAPDKSGLPSDRFSAERTGGSVSTLTIQRTQQEDSAVYLCASSQQRERRYTQYFGPGTRLTVL.

V usage is TRBV30 and J usage is TRBJ2-4; TRBD2 is a possible D gene (6 bases). CDR1 and CDR2 from the germline V gene are GTSNPN and SVGIG (reference sequence). V was pared by 1 base and J by 5 bases, with 9 bases between. This CDR3 has 13 residues. The CDR3 reads CAWSASGENIQYF. The CDR3 DNA is TGTGCCTGGAGTGCGTCGGGGGAAAACATTCAGTACTTC.

V and J are TRBV30 and TRBJ2-3; 12 nucleotides align to TRBD2. V was clipped by 5 bases and J by 1 base; unmatched bases: 13. Per the germline V gene, CDR1 is GTSNPN and CDR2 is SVGIG (reference sequence). This CDR3 spans 18 amino acids. The CDR3 bases are TGTGCCTGGGGAAGACTAGCGGGAGCTTCAGGAGGCACAGATACGCAGTATTTT. This translates into CAWGRLAGASGGTDTQYF.

This chain uses TRBV7-2 with TRBJ2-1; 10 bases align to TRBD2. V shed 2 bases, J shed 6 bases, and the junction held 7 bases outside the gene matches. The CDR3 covers 16 residues. Germline V gene data show CDR1 as SGHTA and CDR2 as FQGNSA. CDR3 loop: CASSLFVAGGTNEQFF. The CDR3, as DNA: TGTGCCAGCAGCTTATTCGTAGCGGGAGGCACCAATGAGCAGTTCTTC.

This chain links TRBV11-2 with TRBJ1-1, with D hard to call. The CDR3 is made up of 16 amino acids. V was cut by 5 bases and J by 2 bases, with 18 bases left in between. The V gene's germline CDR1 is SGHAT and CDR2 FQNNGV. CDR3 in DNA: TGTGCCAGCAGCGCTCTGGGCCGGTCTATCAACACTGAAGCTTTCTTT. Amino acid sequence: CASSALGRSINTEAFF.

A few counts support this clone. The rearrangement joins TRBV28 to TRBJ2-7; 10 nucleotides line up with TRBD2. J was trimmed by 2 bases and V by 3 bases; bases with no gene match: 16. The CDR3 spans 19 residues. Looked up from germline, CDR1 is MDHEN and CDR2 is SYDVKM. CDR3: CASSFELAGLGNSPYEQYF. CDR3 sequence (DNA): TGTGCCAGCAGTTTTGAACTAGCGGGACTAGGTAACTCCCCCTACGAGCAGTACTTC.

V usage is TRBV21-1 and J usage is TRBJ2-7; the DNA was not used to check the table's D call, TRBD1. TRBV21-1 is a pseudogene locus. The CDR3 has 12 residues. Here the CDR3 DNA reads TGTGCCAGCGGACAGGTGGCGTACGAGCAGTACTTC. Protein product: CASGQVAYEQYF.

This chain joins TRBV19 and TRBJ2-7, with D perhaps assigned TRBD1 or TRBD2 (5 bases each). V gave up 6 bases and J gave up 0 bases, with 12 bases separating them. CDR1 is LNHDA and CDR2 is SQIVND in the germline V gene (reference sequence). CDR3 length: 14 residues. The CDR3 nucleotides are TGTGCCAGTAGCCATACCGGGACCTCCTACGAGCAGTACTTC. It codes for CASSHTGTSYEQYF. Full variable domain (remainder filled in from reference TRBV19 and TRBJ2-7): DGGITQSPKYLFRKEGQNVTLSCEQNLNHDAMYWYRQDPGQGLRLIYYSQIVNDFQKGDIAEGYSVSREKKESFPLTVTSAQKNPTAFYLCASSHTGTSYEQYFGPGTRLTVT.

The V and J genes are TRBV15 and TRBJ2-2; 7 bases align to TRBD1. This CDR3 has 17 residues. V shed 3 bases, J shed 5 bases, and the junction held 12 bases outside the gene matches. The germline gives CDR1 LNHNV, CDR2 YYDKDF (reference sequence). The CDR3 DNA follows: TGTGCCACCAGCAGTCGACAGGGAAGTTCGTTTACCGGGGAGCTGTTTTTT. Amino acids: CATSSRQGSSFTGELFF. The full variable domain, completed using reference TRBV15 and TRBJ2-2, is DAMVIQNPRYQVTQFGKPVTLSCSQTLNHNVMYWYQQKSSQAPKLLFHYYDKDFNNEADTPDNFQSRRPNTSFCFLDIRSPGLGDTAMYLCATSSRQGSSFTGELFFGEGSRLTVL.

There are a few counts of this clone. V gene TRBV28 combines with J gene TRBJ2-3; a possible D gene is TRBD1 (5 bases). V was shortened by 6 bases and J by 1 base, with 11 bases between the two germline ends. This CDR3 spans 14 amino acids. Germline loops: CDR1 MDHEN, CDR2 SYDVKM. CDR3 DNA sequence: TGTGCCAGCAGAGGCTGGGGCGGCACAGATACGCAGTATTTT. It is translated as CASRGWGGTDTQYF.